Presented here are 4 T cell receptor beta chains from one specimen sequenced in a study of cytomegalovirus exposure and HLA in healthy donors (dated by TCRdb to the late 2010s). Receptor amplification or capture employed the immunoSEQ multiplex PCR assay. For the multiplex PCR, a mixture combining 60 forward primers for TCR Vbeta segments and 13 reverse primers for TCR Jbeta segments was used. TCRdb took over this immuneACCESS table, retaining in-frame rearrangements with V and J assigned. Such tables are incomplete; in checked studies, under half of the missing clones stem from an unresolved V gene, and the remainder is unexplained. The table for this sample lists approximately 100,000 clones; around 66% of them were counted only once. The ten largest clones take up under 5% of the sample. Sequencing was performed on PBMCs. Every receptor here comes from a man aged 25-40 years in good health and CMV-seronegative.

The CDR3 is CASSTVYRGSPNYGYTF. CDR3 bases: TGTGCCAGTAGTACCGTGTACAGGGGGAGTCCTAACTATGGCTACACCTTC. The gene calls are TRBV19 and TRBJ1-2; 8 positions agree with TRBD1. This CDR3 spans 17 amino acids. With V trimmed by 4 bases and J by 0 bases, 10 bases remained unmatched. Germline CDR1 and CDR2: LNHDA and SQIVND (reference sequence). The full variable domain, completed using reference TRBV19 and TRBJ1-2, is DGGITQSPKYLFRKEGQNVTLSCEQNLNHDAMYWYRQDPGQGLRLIYYSQIVNDFQKGDIAEGYSVSREKKESFPLTVTSAQKNPTAFYLCASSTVYRGSPNYGYTFGSGTRLTVV.

The chain employs TRBV9 and TRBJ2-1, with a weak D call TRBD1 (6 bases). V was clipped by 4 bases and J by 5 bases, with 10 bases between them. CDR1 and CDR2 from the germline V gene are SGDLS and YYNGEE. This CDR3 is 13 amino acids long. DNA for the CDR3: TGTGCCAGCAGCCTAAGGGGGAACAATGAGCAGTTCTTC. Its translation: CASSLRGNNEQFF.

This chain uses TRBV28 with TRBJ2-4, with a possible D match to TRBD2 (7 bases). Germline CDR1 reads MDHEN; CDR2 reads SYDVKM. The CDR3 runs 14 residues. Trimming took 3 bases from V and 5 from J, leaving 11 bases between them. CDR3 nucleotides: TGTGCCAGCAGTTTGAGGGGGGGGCAAAACATTCAGTACTTC. Protein: CASSLRGGQNIQYF.

This clone was observed once. This sequence joins TRBV10-3 and TRBJ1-1; 9 nucleotides line up with TRBD1. Germline CDR1 and CDR2: ENHRY and SYGVKD. Trimming removed 0 bases from V and 6 bases from J; junction bases left unmatched: 5. The CDR3 contains 15 residues. CDR3 nucleotides: TGTGCCATCAGTGAGTCGACAGGGGGAGGTTCTGAAGCTTTCTTT. It yields the protein CAISESTGGGSEAFF.